The 16 T cell receptor beta chains below come from one sample, sequenced in a study of blood T cell repertoires in COVID-19. Some clones are missing from TCRdb's copy, which holds only in-frame ones; the method was immunoSEQ multiplex PCR. Here the sample spans 65,000 to 85,000 clones, about 78% being singletons. Sequencing was done on a sample of peripheral blood. Source of these receptors: a human donor in a cohort sampled during active COVID-19.

This sequence joins TRBV28 and TRBJ1-5; the D gene is possibly TRBD1 (5 bases). This CDR3 region has 14 residues. The V and J ends lost 4 bases and 5 bases respectively, with 12 bases between them. CDR1 is MDHEN and CDR2 is SYDVKM in the germline V gene. The CDR3 DNA is TGTGCCAGCAGTTCGTACAGGCTTGATCAGCCCCAGCATTTT. Translated: CASSSYRLDQPQHF.

V and J are TRBV24-1 and TRBJ2-7; D may be TRBD1 (5 bases). The ends were cut back, 7 bases at V and 4 bases at J, with 19 bases in the middle. The CDR3 covers 15 residues. Germline assignment: CDR1 KGHDR and CDR2 SFDVKD. The CDR3 sequence: CATSPTKGHLYEQYF. For the CDR3, the DNA is TGTGCCACCAGCCCAACAAAGGGGCACCTATACGAGCAGTACTTC.

J is TRBJ2-1 and V is TRBV7-9, with D possibly TRBD1 on 6 matching bases. The V gene's germline CDR1 is SEHNR and CDR2 FQNEAQ (reference sequence). The CDR3 spans 14 residues. V dropped 8 bases and J dropped 3 bases, with 14 bases sitting between them. The CDR3 loop reads CASGKGQNYNEQFF. The CDR3 DNA follows: TGTGCCAGCGGAAAAGGACAGAACTACAATGAGCAGTTCTTC.

This clone showed up just once. This sequence joins TRBV27 and TRBJ1-6, with 7 positions matching TRBD1. In germline, CDR1 is MNHEY, CDR2 SMNVEV (reference sequence). The junction had 1 base not matched to a gene; V was cut back by 3 bases and J by 8 bases. The CDR3 extends over 13 amino acids. The DNA for the CDR3 is TGTGCCAGCAGTTTCCAGGGGGATTCACCCCTCCACTTT. Translating gives CASSFQGDSPLHF.

The chain joins TRBV5-6 to TRBJ1-6; 7 nucleotides align to TRBD1. CDR1 and CDR2 from the germline V gene are SGHDT and YYEEEE. The length of the CDR3 is 16 residues. V trimming: 5 bases; J trimming: 7 bases; junction bases outside the gene matches: 12. The CDR3 DNA sequence: TGTGCCAGCAGTTCCTGGAAGACAGGGAAGAATTCACCCCTCCACTTT. Its translation: CASSSWKTGKNSPLHF.

The chain carries TRBV5-5 and TRBJ2-3; TRBD1 matches at 8 bases. V was clipped by 2 bases and J by 5 bases; unmatched bases: 10. The CDR3 runs 16 residues. Germline CDR1 is SGHKS and CDR2 is YYEKEE (reference sequence). CDR3 DNA: TGTGCCAGCAGCTTAGATCCGGACAGGGAATTAGATACGCAGTATTTT. Its protein product is CASSLDPDRELDTQYF.

The rearrangement links TRBV7-5 to TRBJ1-2; the table's D call of TRBD1 was not tested on the DNA. TRBV7-5 has pseudogene status. CDR3 size: 16 residues. The CDR3 bases are TGTGCCAGAAGCCCCTTCAAGGACAGGGGTGACTATGGCTACACCTTC. It translates to CARSPFKDRGDYGYTF.

The gene calls are TRBV9 and TRBJ2-5; D is possibly TRBD1 (5 bases). The CDR3 length is 15 residues. V was cut by 4 bases and J by 4 bases, with 17 bases left in between. CDR1 and CDR2 (germline): SGDLS, YYNGEE. The CDR3: CASSPRQSPGETQYF. CDR3 DNA sequence: TGTGCCAGCAGCCCCCGACAGTCCCCGGGAGAGACCCAGTACTTC.

This clone was picked up one time. V is TRBV27 and J is TRBJ2-5; possible D gene TRBD1, 5 bases. Germline CDR1 is MNHEY and CDR2 is SMNVEV (reference sequence). The germline V and J ends were trimmed by 0 bases and 4 bases, with 15 bases remaining between them. The CDR3 is 16 amino acids. The CDR3 sequence is CASSLSPSSRVETQYF. CDR3 coding DNA: TGTGCCAGCAGTTTATCCCCCTCGAGCAGGGTAGAGACCCAGTACTTC.

This chain joins TRBV10-3 and TRBJ2-3, with TRBD1 matching 7 bases. Trimming cost V 0 bases and J 1 base; bases outside gene matches: 7. The CDR3 is 17 residues long. Germline lookup yields CDR1 ENHRY and CDR2 SYGVKD. The CDR3 spells CAISESRGTVGTDTQYF. DNA for the CDR3: TGTGCCATCAGTGAGTCAAGAGGGACAGTGGGCACAGATACGCAGTATTTT.

The chain joins TRBV7-9 to TRBJ1-5; D is undetermined. The CDR3 consists of 13 residues. Trimming pared 1 base from V and 9 bases from J, leaving 10 bases between. Germline V gene lookup returns CDR1 SEHNR and CDR2 FQNEAQ (reference sequence). CDR3 protein: CASSLGSRGPQHF. The DNA of the CDR3 is TGTGCCAGCAGCTTAGGGTCTCGGGGGCCCCAGCATTTT.

V and J are TRBV9 and TRBJ2-1; D might be TRBD2 (6 bases). V shed 0 bases and J shed 2 bases, with 15 bases lying between them. This CDR3 spans 17 amino acids. Germline V lookup: CDR1 SGDLS, CDR2 YYNGEE. The CDR3 nucleotides read TGTGCCAGCAGCGTAGATGGTCGGGGAGGCCCCTACAATGAGCAGTTCTTC. The encoded protein is CASSVDGRGGPYNEQFF.

Concerning this clone: Germline is not matched at one junction end, which may reflect a read error. The CDR3 DNA reads TGTGCCAGCAGTGCCTCGACTAGTACCCCGCTGGATTTT. Protein product: CASSASTSTPLDF. V gene TRBV6-4 combines with J gene TRBJ2-3; the D gene is possibly TRBD2 (6 bases). CDR1 is MRHNA, CDR2 SNTAGT, per germline. There are 13 residues in the CDR3.

The chain couples TRBV24-1 to TRBJ1-2, with D tentatively TRBD1 (5 bases). The CDR3 contains 13 residues. The V end lost 6 bases, the J end lost 5 bases, and 12 bases lay between the germline ends. The germline CDR1 and CDR2 sequences are KGHDR and SFDVKD. The CDR3 region has the DNA TGTGCCACCAGTACCGTGGCAGGGTATGGCTACACCTTC. As protein: CATSTVAGYGYTF.

The chain combines TRBV15 with TRBJ2-7; no definite D call. Germline values: CDR1 LNHNV, CDR2 YYDKDF (reference sequence). V was clipped by 4 bases and J by 1 base, with 8 bases between them. This CDR3 is built from 13 residues. The DNA for the CDR3 is TGTGCCACCAGCACTAGTAGTTCCTACGAGCAGTACTTC. Protein sequence: CATSTSSSYEQYF.

The V gene is TRBV13, the J gene TRBJ2-2; 8 positions match TRBD1. Looked up from germline, CDR1 is PRHDT and CDR2 is FYEKMQ (reference sequence). CDR3 size: 14 residues. With V trimmed by 7 bases and J by 5 bases, 6 bases remained unmatched. The CDR3 DNA is TGTGCCAGCAACCGACAGGGGAGTACCGGGGAGCTGTTTTTT. It yields the protein CASNRQGSTGELFF.